The entry that follows covers one TCR beta chain sequence. Its antigen remains unidentified. This CDR3 region has 15 residues. V shed 6 bases and J 6 bases; nucleotides not matched to a gene: 8. Germline V gives CDR1 LGHNT, CDR2 FRNRAP. The Oncomine TCR Beta short-read assay was applied to DNA of cultured CD4+ T cells. TCRdb recomputed calls from the PCR reads with MiXCR, one row per CDR3 protein. Of roughly 14,000 distinct CDR3 sequences in the sample, approximately 51% were seen once. Treatment here: roughly ten-day PBMC culture with coronavirus spike peptide pools or control peptides (ViraFEST assay). These data are taken from a study of vaccination and CD4 T cells after COVID-19. Study findings and constraints: Median numbers of SARS-CoV-2-reactive clonotypes increased from approximately 21 to 38 (not a significant change).

The starting material was cultured CD4+ T cells from blood, obtained after SARS-CoV-2 vaccination. The chain uses TRBV12-5 and TRBJ2-1; TRBD2 aligns across 10 bases. This receptor was obtained from a human donor with COVID-19. CDR3 amino acids: CASGPSGGAGNEQFF. Here the CDR3 DNA reads TGTGCTAGTGGACCGAGCGGGGGGGCCGGCAATGAGCAGTTCTTC.